Shown below are 20 T cell receptor beta chains from a single sample sequenced in a study of human T cells and chemical hapten exposure. Treatment here: therapeutic diphenylcyclopropenone sensitization with weekly scalp DPC. It was the library that attached unique molecular identifiers to individual cDNA molecules. Each CDR3 protein gets one entry after TCRdb re-called the reads with MiXCR. The repertoire has some 4,900 distinct CDR3 sequences, around 51% of them found once; the top ten carry 4%. Material: whole blood, obtained before DPC sensitization or 2, 6, or about 24 weeks after (not recorded which). These receptors were collected from an adult with alopecia areata. Some clones in this sample may be carry-over from other donors' samples. This table probably holds off-target reads from a library built for another chain.

Only one count was recorded for this clonotype. The V call is TRBV18, the J call TRBJ2-5; TRBD2 agrees at 7 bases. The CDR3 loop spans 17 amino acids. Germline trimming cut 5 bases from V and 0 bases from J; bases unmatched to any gene: 12. Germline CDR1 KGHSH, CDR2 LQKENI. For the CDR3, the DNA is TGTGCCAGCTCAAAACCCTCCGGGAGGTCGGACCAAGAGACCCAGTACTTC. Translated, it gives CASSKPSGRSDQETQYF.

CDR3 sequence: CASSPKGGSEAFF. The CDR3 nucleotides read TGTGCCAGCTCACCAAAGGGGGGCTCTGAAGCTTTCTTT. The chain combines TRBV18 with TRBJ1-1; D possibly corresponds to TRBD1 (6 bases). Trimming took off 2 bases at V and 6 bases at J, with 10 bases between the two ends. CDR1 is KGHSH, CDR2 LQKENI, per germline. This CDR3 is 13 amino acids long.

The chain has TRBV18 and TRBJ2-7, with TRBD1 matching over 8 bases. J was trimmed by 5 bases and V by 6 bases; bases with no gene match: 12. The CDR3 consists of 15 residues. From germline, CDR1 is KGHSH and CDR2 LQKENI. The CDR3 DNA reads TGTGCCAGCTCCCCCCCGGGGAGACAGGGGCACGAGCAGTACTTC. Protein sequence: CASSPPGRQGHEQYF.

Regarding this clonotype: Mismatch with germline at one junction end may stem from a read error. The rearrangement joins TRBV7-7 to TRBJ2-5; maybe TRBD1 (6 bases). CDR1 and CDR2 (germline): SSHAT, FNYEAQ (reference sequence). This CDR3 has 14 residues. This CDR3 reads CASSLGGNQETQYF. For the CDR3, the DNA is TGTGCTAGCAGCTTAGGGGGAAACCAAGAGACCCAGTACTTC.

The CDR3 reads CSAAASTDTQYF. DNA of the CDR3: TGCAGTGCAGCGGCTAGCACAGATACGCAGTATTTT. This chain links TRBV20-1 with TRBJ2-3, with TRBD2 as a possible D gene (5 bases). The CDR3 is 12 residues long. Germline V CDR1 and CDR2: DFQATT, SNEGSKA (reference sequence). The V and J ends lost 6 bases and 0 bases respectively, with 7 bases between them.

The V call is TRBV3-1, the J call TRBJ2-7; maybe TRBD1 (5 bases). Trimming removed 3 bases at V and 2 bases at J, with 11 bases between. The CDR3 loop spans 14 amino acids. CDR1 is LGHDT, CDR2 YNNKEL, per germline (reference sequence). CDR3 sequence: CASSHGTGTYEQYF. The CDR3, as DNA: TGTGCCAGCAGCCATGGCACAGGAACCTACGAGCAGTACTTC.

This chain links TRBV14 with TRBJ2-7; D may be TRBD2 (5 bases). Germline V lookup: CDR1 SGHDN, CDR2 FVKESK. The germline V and J ends were trimmed by 0 bases and 3 bases, with 9 bases remaining between them. This CDR3 is 14 amino acids long. CDR3 coding DNA: TGTGCCAGCAGCCAAGATCGGGGTCACTACGAGCAGTACTTC. It translates to CASSQDRGHYEQYF.

This sequence joins TRBV7-9 and TRBJ2-2; D is unclear. The CDR3 is made up of 12 amino acids. CDR1 and CDR2 (germline): SEHNR, FQNEAQ (reference sequence). V lost 8 bases and J 1 base, leaving 5 bases between the germline ends. The CDR3 spells CASSGNTGELFF. DNA of the CDR3: TGTGCCAGCTCCGGGAACACCGGGGAGCTGTTTTTT. The whole variable domain, filled in from reference TRBV7-9 and TRBJ2-2, reads DTGVSQNPRHKITKRGQNVTFRCDPISEHNRLYWYRQTLGQGPEFLTYFQNEAQLEKSRLLSDRFSAERPKGSFSTLEIQRTEQGDSAMYLCASSGNTGELFFGEGSRLTVL.

The chain is built from TRBV5-1 and TRBJ2-7; 7 bases line up with TRBD1. Germline trimming cut 4 bases from V and 7 bases from J; bases unmatched to any gene: 8. Germline V CDR1 and CDR2: SGHRS, YFSETQ. This CDR3 is 13 amino acids long. Here the CDR3 DNA reads TGCGCCAGCAGCAGGGACAGCGAGTGGGAGCAGTACTTC. Amino acids: CASSRDSEWEQYF.

The gene calls are TRBV10-1 and TRBJ2-7, with D possibly TRBD2 on 6 matching bases. Looked up from germline, CDR1 is WNHNN and CDR2 is SYGVQD (reference sequence). V was clipped by 3 bases and J by 6 bases, with 18 bases between them. This CDR3 region has 15 residues. The CDR3 reads CASSDTAGPSAEQYF. Written as DNA, the CDR3 is TGCGCCAGCAGTGATACGGCGGGGCCATCGGCCGAGCAGTACTTC.

The rearrangement uses TRBV3-1 and TRBJ2-4; D gene ambiguous. This CDR3 is 12 amino acids long. The germline gives CDR1 LGHDT, CDR2 YNNKEL (reference sequence). Trimming left V 4 bases short and J 2 bases short, with 3 bases between. CDR3 DNA: TGTGCCAGCAGCCGTACCAAAAACATTCAGTACTTC. Protein: CASSRTKNIQYF.

The genes are TRBV20-1 and TRBJ1-1; D gene ambiguous. Germline assignment: CDR1 DFQATT and CDR2 SNEGSKA (reference sequence). The CDR3 contains 12 residues. V was cut by 1 base and J by 1 base, with 4 bases left in between. CDR3: CSARGQNTEAFF. As DNA, the CDR3 is TGCAGTGCTAGAGGACAGAACACTGAAGCTTTCTTT.

In DNA, the CDR3 is TGTGCCACCGGGCTAGCGGGAGCCGCGGAGACCCAGTACTTC. It encodes CATGLAGAAETQYF. The V gene is TRBV24-1, the J gene TRBJ2-5, with 10 nucleotides matching TRBD2. Germline values: CDR1 KGHDR, CDR2 SFDVKD. The CDR3 is 14 residues long. The trim removed 9 bases at V and 5 bases at J, leaving 8 bases unmatched.

The chain has TRBV30 and TRBJ2-2; the D is unclear. Trimming pared 1 base from V and 4 bases from J, leaving 10 bases between. CDR3 length: 14 amino acids. Germline V gives CDR1 GTSNPN, CDR2 SVGIG (reference sequence). CDR3 DNA sequence: TGTGCCTGGAGTGAACACCTGAGCACCGGGGAGCTGTTTTTT. Translated, it gives CAWSEHLSTGELFF. The entire variable domain, with the rest obtained from reference TRBV30 and TRBJ2-2, is as follows: SQTIHQWPATLVQPVGSPLSLECTVEGTSNPNLYWYRQAAGRGLQLLFYSVGIGQISSEVPQNLSASRPQDRQFILSSKKLLLSDSGFYLCAWSEHLSTGELFFGEGSRLTVL.

The chain uses TRBV5-4 and TRBJ2-1; 7 bases match TRBD2. The CDR3 covers 15 residues. The J segment lost 5 bases and the V segment lost 1 base, leaving 6 bases of the junction unmatched. CDR1 and CDR2 from the germline V gene are SGHNT and YYREEE (reference sequence). The CDR3 protein is CASSLRRGLNNEQFF. The CDR3 DNA reads as TGTGCCAGCAGCTTGCGAAGGGGACTAAACAATGAGCAGTTCTTC.

This sequence joins TRBV5-1 and TRBJ2-1, with 7 nucleotides matching TRBD2. V trimming: 2 bases; J trimming: 5 bases; junction bases outside the gene matches: 4. Germline assignment: CDR1 SGHRS and CDR2 YFSETQ. CDR3 size: 14 residues. CDR3 sequence reads: CASSFRTSDNEQFF. Written as DNA, the CDR3 is TGCGCCAGCAGCTTCAGGACTAGTGACAATGAGCAGTTCTTC.

This chain uses TRBV5-6 with TRBJ2-4; D may be TRBD2 (6 bases). Germline CDR1 is SGHDT and CDR2 is YYEEEE. V was cut by 4 bases and J by 6 bases, with 11 bases left in between. This CDR3 is built from 13 residues. The CDR3, as DNA: TGTGCCAGCAGCCAGGGACTTCGAAACATTCAGTACTTC. Amino acid sequence: CASSQGLRNIQYF.

This clonotype was counted a few times. The chain uses TRBV28 and TRBJ2-7, with D possibly being TRBD2 (5 bases). The V and J ends lost 4 bases and 3 bases respectively, with 16 bases between them. CDR1 and CDR2 (germline): MDHEN, SYDVKM. The CDR3 totals 15 residues. The CDR3 protein is CASSSPQRSLYEQYF. The CDR3 region has the DNA TGTGCCAGCAGTTCCCCCCAGCGGAGCCTCTACGAGCAGTACTTC.

CDR3 residues: CASSQRGLEQTQYF. The CDR3 bases are TGTGCCAGCAGTCAAAGGGGACTAGAGCAGACCCAGTACTTC. The rearrangement uses TRBV14 and TRBJ2-5, with 8 nucleotides matching TRBD2. V shed 6 bases and J 6 bases; nucleotides not matched to a gene: 9. CDR1 and CDR2 from the germline V gene are SGHDN and FVKESK. The CDR3 totals 14 residues.

The chain couples TRBV28 to TRBJ2-1, with D perhaps matching TRBD2 (6 bases). The V gene's germline CDR1 is MDHEN and CDR2 SYDVKM. V was clipped by 2 bases and J by 0 bases, with 14 bases between them. The CDR3 is 17 amino acids. CDR3: CASSLVKDGSSYNEQFF. DNA for the CDR3: TGTGCCAGCAGTTTAGTGAAGGACGGGAGCTCCTACAATGAGCAGTTCTTC.